The 8 T cell receptor beta chains given below trace back to one sample, sequenced in a study of blood T cell repertoires in COVID-19. The protocol was immunoSEQ multiplex PCR, while the TCRdb copy is restricted to in-frame clones and leaves out a portion. The sample has approximately 290,000 clones; 90% are singletons. Sequencing was carried out using PBMCs or T cells enriched from blood (not recorded which). The receptors originated from a woman in her late teens or twenties with acute COVID-19.

The CDR3 here is CASSVGRTVVGYTF. DNA for the CDR3: TGTGCCAGCAGCGTAGGCAGGACTGTAGTTGGCTACACCTTC. The V and J genes are TRBV9 and TRBJ1-2; D is uncertain. Between the trimmed V and J ends, which lost 0 bases and 7 bases, there was a span of 13 bases. The CDR3 consists of 14 residues. In germline, CDR1 is SGDLS, CDR2 YYNGEE. Looking up the rest from reference TRBV9 and TRBJ1-2 gives the full variable domain: DSGVTQTPKHLITATGQRVTLRCSPRSGDLSVYWYQQSLDQGLQFLIQYYNGEERAKGNILERFSAQQFPDLHSELNLSSLELGDSALYFCASSVGRTVVGYTFGSGTRLTVV.

This chain joins TRBV9 and TRBJ2-7, with 7 bases fitting TRBD2. Germline CDR1 reads SGDLS; CDR2 reads YYNGEE. Unmatched junction bases numbered 9, after V lost 3 bases and J lost 9 bases. The CDR3 sequence is 13 residues long. CDR3 residues: CASSETSDGRQYF. The CDR3 DNA reads as TGTGCCAGCAGCGAAACTAGCGACGGAAGGCAGTACTTC.

This chain uses TRBV6-5 with TRBJ2-1; maybe TRBD2 (6 bases). V was cut by 7 bases and J by 0 bases, with 10 bases left in between. Germline CDR1 reads MNHEY; CDR2 reads SVGAGI. The CDR3 is made up of 14 amino acids. In nucleotides, the CDR3 is TGTGCCAGCAATAGCGGCCACTCCTACAATGAGCAGTTCTTC. Its translation: CASNSGHSYNEQFF.

V usage is TRBV28 and J usage is TRBJ1-4; no clear D gene. Germline lookup yields CDR1 MDHEN and CDR2 SYDVKM. V dropped 6 bases and J dropped 2 bases, with 16 bases sitting between them. The CDR3 has 16 amino acids. The CDR3 reads CASSYHSGSTNEKLFF. As DNA, the CDR3 is TGTGCCAGCAGCTATCACAGTGGATCGACTAATGAAAAACTGTTTTTT.

The rearrangement links TRBV5-4 to TRBJ2-6; 12 positions match TRBD1. The germline V gene encodes CDR1 SGHNT and CDR2 YYREEE (reference sequence). The CDR3 runs to 17 residues. J was trimmed by 4 bases and V by 4 bases; bases with no gene match: 6. CDR3 loop: CASSGDRGREGANVLTF. The DNA for the CDR3 is TGTGCCAGCAGCGGGGACAGGGGGCGAGAAGGGGCCAACGTCCTGACTTTC.

The chain carries TRBV13 and TRBJ1-6; 7 nucleotides agree with TRBD1. This CDR3 has 17 amino acids. The germline gives CDR1 PRHDT, CDR2 FYEKMQ (reference sequence). V trimming: 5 bases; J trimming: 9 bases; junction bases outside the gene matches: 16. In DNA form, the CDR3 reads TGTGCCAGCAGCCTAACAGGGGCACCGGGAGACGCTTCACCCCTCCACTTT. As protein: CASSLTGAPGDASPLHF.

In this sample, this clone turned up once. The chain combines TRBV27 with TRBJ2-1; 7 nucleotides match TRBD2. Per germline, CDR1 MNHEY and CDR2 SMNVEV (reference sequence). With V trimmed by 3 bases and J by 7 bases, 9 bases remained unmatched. This CDR3 spans 15 amino acids. For the CDR3, the DNA is TGTGCCAGCAGTTTGGCGGGAGCTGGTGGGAATGAGCAGTTCTTC. Translation gives CASSLAGAGGNEQFF.

The sample holds one count of this clone. An end of the junction differs from the germline gene, which may be a read error. J is TRBJ2-4 and V is TRBV18, with 8 nucleotides matching TRBD2. The CDR3 extends over 12 amino acids. Germline loops: CDR1 KGHSH, CDR2 LQKENI. The CDR3 sequence is CASSSPGLVSYF. The CDR3 nucleotides read TGTGCCAGCTCATCACCGGGACTAGTTTCCTACTTC.